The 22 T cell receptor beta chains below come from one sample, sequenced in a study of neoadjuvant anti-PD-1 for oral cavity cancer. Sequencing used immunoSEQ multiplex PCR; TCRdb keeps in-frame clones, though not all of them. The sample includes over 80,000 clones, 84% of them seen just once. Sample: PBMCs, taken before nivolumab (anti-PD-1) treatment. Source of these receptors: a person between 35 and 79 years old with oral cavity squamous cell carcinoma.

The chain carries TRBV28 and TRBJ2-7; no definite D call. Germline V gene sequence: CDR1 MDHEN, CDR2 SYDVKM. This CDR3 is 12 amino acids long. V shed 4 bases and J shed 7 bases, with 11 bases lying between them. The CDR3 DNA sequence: TGTGCCAGCAGTTCCCCTACGAGAGAGCAGTACTTC. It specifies CASSSPTREQYF.

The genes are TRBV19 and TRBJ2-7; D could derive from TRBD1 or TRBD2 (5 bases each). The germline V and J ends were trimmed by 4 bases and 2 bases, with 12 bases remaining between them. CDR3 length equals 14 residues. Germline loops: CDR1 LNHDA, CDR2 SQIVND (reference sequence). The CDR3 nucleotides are TGTGCCAGTAGTACTCGGGACGGACCCTACGAGCAGTACTTC. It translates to CASSTRDGPYEQYF.

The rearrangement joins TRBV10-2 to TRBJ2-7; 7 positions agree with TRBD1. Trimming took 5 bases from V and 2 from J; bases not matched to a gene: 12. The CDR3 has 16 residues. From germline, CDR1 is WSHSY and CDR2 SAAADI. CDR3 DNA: TGCGCCAGCAGTTTTACCGGGACAGCAAAAACCTACGAGCAGTACTTC. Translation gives CASSFTGTAKTYEQYF.

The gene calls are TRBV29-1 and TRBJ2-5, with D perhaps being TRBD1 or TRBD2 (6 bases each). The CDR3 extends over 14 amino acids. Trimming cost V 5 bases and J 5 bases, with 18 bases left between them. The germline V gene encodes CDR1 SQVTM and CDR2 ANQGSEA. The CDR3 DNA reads TGCAGCGTTTCCGACGGGGGCGGTGGGGAGACCCAGTACTTC. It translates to CSVSDGGGGETQYF.

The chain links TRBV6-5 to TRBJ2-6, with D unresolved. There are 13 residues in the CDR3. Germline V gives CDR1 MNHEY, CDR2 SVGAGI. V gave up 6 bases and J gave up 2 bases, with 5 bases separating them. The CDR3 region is CASRPTGANVLTF. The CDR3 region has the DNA TGTGCCAGCAGACCGACTGGGGCCAACGTCCTGACTTTC.

The chain's CDR3 is CASIRDWNTEAFF. The CDR3 DNA reads TGTGCCAGCATTCGTGACTGGAACACTGAAGCTTTCTTT. V gene TRBV6-1 combines with J gene TRBJ1-1; D not certain. Germline assignment: CDR1 MNHNS and CDR2 SASEGT. Trimming removed 7 bases at V and 1 base at J, with 10 bases between. The CDR3 length is 13 residues.

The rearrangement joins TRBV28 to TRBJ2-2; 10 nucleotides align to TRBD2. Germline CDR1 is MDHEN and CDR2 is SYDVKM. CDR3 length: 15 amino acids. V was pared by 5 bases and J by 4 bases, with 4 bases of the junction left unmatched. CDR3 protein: CASSLAGDPTGELFF. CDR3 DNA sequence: TGTGCCAGCAGTCTAGCGGGAGACCCCACCGGGGAGCTGTTTTTT.

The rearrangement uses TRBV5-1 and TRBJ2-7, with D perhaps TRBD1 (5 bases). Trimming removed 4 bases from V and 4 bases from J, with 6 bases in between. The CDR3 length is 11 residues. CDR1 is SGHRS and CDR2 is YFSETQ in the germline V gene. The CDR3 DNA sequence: TGCGCCAGCAGCACAGGTTACGAGCAGTACTTC. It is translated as CASSTGYEQYF.

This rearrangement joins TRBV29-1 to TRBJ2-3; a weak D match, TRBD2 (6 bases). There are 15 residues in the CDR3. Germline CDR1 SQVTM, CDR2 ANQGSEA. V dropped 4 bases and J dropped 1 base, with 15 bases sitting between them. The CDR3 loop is CSVVFLATRTDTQYF. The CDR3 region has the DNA TGCAGCGTTGTCTTCCTAGCGACCCGCACAGATACGCAGTATTTT.

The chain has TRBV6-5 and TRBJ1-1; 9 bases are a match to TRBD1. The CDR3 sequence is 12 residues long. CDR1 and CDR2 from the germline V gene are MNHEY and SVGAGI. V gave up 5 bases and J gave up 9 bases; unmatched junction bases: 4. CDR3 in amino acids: CASSTGQGKAFF. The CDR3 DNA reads TGTGCCAGCAGTACGGGACAGGGCAAAGCTTTCTTT.

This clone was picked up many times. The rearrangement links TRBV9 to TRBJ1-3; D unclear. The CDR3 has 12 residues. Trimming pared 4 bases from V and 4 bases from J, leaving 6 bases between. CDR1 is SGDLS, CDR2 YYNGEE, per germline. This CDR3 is CASSPGGNTIYF. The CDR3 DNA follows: TGTGCCAGCAGCCCCGGGGGAAACACCATATATTTT. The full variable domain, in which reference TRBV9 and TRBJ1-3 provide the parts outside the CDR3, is DSGVTQTPKHLITATGQRVTLRCSPRSGDLSVYWYQQSLDQGLQFLIQYYNGEERAKGNILERFSAQQFPDLHSELNLSSLELGDSALYFCASSPGGNTIYFGEGSWLTVV.

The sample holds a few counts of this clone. The CDR3 is CATSNTPTGAGNTIYF. DNA for the CDR3: TGTGCCACCAGCAACACTCCGACAGGGGCTGGAAACACCATATATTTT. The chain uses TRBV15 and TRBJ1-3; TRBD1 matches at 8 bases. Germline V gene lookup returns CDR1 LNHNV and CDR2 YYDKDF (reference sequence). V trimming: 4 bases; J trimming: 2 bases; junction bases outside the gene matches: 7. The CDR3 loop spans 16 amino acids.

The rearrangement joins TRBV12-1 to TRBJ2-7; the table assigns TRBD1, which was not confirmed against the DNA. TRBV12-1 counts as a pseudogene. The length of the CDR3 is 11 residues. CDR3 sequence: CASSPRDREYF. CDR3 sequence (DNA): TGTGCCAGCAGCCCCCGGGACAGGGAGTACTTC.

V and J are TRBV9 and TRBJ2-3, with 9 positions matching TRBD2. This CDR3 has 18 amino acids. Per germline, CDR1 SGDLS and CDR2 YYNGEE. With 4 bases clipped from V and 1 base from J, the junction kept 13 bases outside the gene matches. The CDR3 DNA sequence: TGTGCCAGCAGCCCCCGTCCCGGGACTAGCCTCGGCACAGATACGCAGTATTTT. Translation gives CASSPRPGTSLGTDTQYF.

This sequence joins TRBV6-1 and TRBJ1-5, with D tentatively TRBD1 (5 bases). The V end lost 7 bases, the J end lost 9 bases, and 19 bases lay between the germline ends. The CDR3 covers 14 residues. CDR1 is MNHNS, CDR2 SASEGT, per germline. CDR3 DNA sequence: TGTGCCAGCACCCTAGGAACAGGTCCCTGGCCCCAGCATTTT. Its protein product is CASTLGTGPWPQHF.

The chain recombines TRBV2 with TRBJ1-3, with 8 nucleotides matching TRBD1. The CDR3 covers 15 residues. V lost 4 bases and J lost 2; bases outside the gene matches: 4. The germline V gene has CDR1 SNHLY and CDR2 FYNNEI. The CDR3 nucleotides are TGTGCCAGCAGTGGACAGGGGACGCCTGGAAACACCATATATTTT. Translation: CASSGQGTPGNTIYF.

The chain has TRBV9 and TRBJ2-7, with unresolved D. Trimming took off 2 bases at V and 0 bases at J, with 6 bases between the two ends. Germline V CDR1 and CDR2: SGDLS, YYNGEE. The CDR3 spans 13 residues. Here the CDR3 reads CASSVGISYEQYF. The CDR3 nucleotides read TGTGCCAGCAGCGTGGGCATCTCCTACGAGCAGTACTTC.

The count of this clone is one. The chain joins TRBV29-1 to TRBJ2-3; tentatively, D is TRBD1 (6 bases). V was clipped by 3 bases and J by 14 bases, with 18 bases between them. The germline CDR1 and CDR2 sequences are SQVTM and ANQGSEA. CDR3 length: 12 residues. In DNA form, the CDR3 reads TGCAGCGTTGAGGCCACAGGGAGTCGTACGTATTTT. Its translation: CSVEATGSRTYF.

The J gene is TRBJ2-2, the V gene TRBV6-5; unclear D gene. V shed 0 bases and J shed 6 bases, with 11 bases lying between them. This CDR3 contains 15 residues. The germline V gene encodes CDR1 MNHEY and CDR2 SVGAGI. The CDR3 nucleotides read TGTGCCAGCAGTTACTCTAGGGTAGGGTCCGGGGAGCTGTTTTTT. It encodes CASSYSRVGSGELFF.

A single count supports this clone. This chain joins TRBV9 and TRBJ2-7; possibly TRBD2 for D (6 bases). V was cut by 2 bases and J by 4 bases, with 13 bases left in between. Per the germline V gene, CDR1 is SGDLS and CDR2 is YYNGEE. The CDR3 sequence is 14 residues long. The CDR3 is CASSVSGSEYEQYF. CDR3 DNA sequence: TGTGCCAGCAGCGTGTCCGGGAGTGAATACGAGCAGTACTTC.

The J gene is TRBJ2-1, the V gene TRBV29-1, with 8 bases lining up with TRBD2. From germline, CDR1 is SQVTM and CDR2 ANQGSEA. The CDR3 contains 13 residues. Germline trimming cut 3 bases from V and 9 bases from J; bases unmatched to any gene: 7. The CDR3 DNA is TGCAGCGTTGATAGCGGGAACGCGGCTGAGCAGTTCTTC. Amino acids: CSVDSGNAAEQFF.

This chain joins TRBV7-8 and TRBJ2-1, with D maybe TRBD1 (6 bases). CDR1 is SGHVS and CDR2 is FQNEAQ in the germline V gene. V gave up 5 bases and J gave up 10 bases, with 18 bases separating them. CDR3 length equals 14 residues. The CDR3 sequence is CASSGLSGAREQFF. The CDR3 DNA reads TGTGCCAGCAGCGGCCTCTCAGGGGCCCGGGAGCAGTTCTTC.